What follows are 26 T cell receptor beta chains derived from one specimen sequenced in a study of T cells after yellow fever vaccination. TCRdb re-called the 5' RACE reads through MiXCR, storing one row per CDR3 protein. The repertoire has around 530,000 distinct CDR3 sequences, about 15% of them found once; the top ten carry around 15%. The sample was PBMCs, taken less than 6 days after the first yellow fever vaccination. Every receptor here comes from a man in his late teens or twenties who received the YFV17D yellow fever vaccine.

This clonotype was found a few times. This rearrangement joins TRBV7-6 to TRBJ2-7, with D possibly being TRBD1 or TRBD2 (6 bases each). CDR3 length: 17 amino acids. CDR1 SGHVS and CDR2 FNYEAQ come from the germline V gene. V was shortened by 2 bases and J by 5 bases, with 22 bases between the two germline ends. The CDR3 region has the DNA TGTGCCAGCAGCTTACAAGGGGGGACGACAGTAGGAAACGAGCAGTACTTC. It translates to CASSLQGGTTVGNEQYF. Full variable domain (missing parts from reference TRBV7-6 and TRBJ2-7): GAGVSQSPRYKVTKRGQDVALRCDPISGHVSLYWYRQALGQGPEFLTYFNYEAQQDKSGLPNDRFSAERPEGSISTLTIQRTEQRDSAMYRCASSLQGGTTVGNEQYFGPGTRLTVT.

This rearrangement joins TRBV20-1 to TRBJ2-3; D ambiguous. Germline CDR1 and CDR2: DFQATT and SNEGSKA (reference sequence). Trimming took 4 bases from V and 3 from J, leaving 8 bases between them. This CDR3 is built from 12 residues. The CDR3 sequence: CSATAETDTQYF. The CDR3 DNA is TGCAGTGCTACGGCCGAGACAGATACGCAGTATTTT.

This clonotype has a handful of counts. The V call is TRBV12-3 or TRBV12-4, the J call TRBJ2-7; D unresolved. This CDR3 region has 14 residues. The V and J ends lost 5 bases and 0 bases respectively, with 11 bases between them. The DNA of the CDR3 is TGTGCCAGCAGTAGGGTGCAAAGCTCCTACGAGCAGTACTTC. This sequence encodes CASSRVQSSYEQYF.

This clonotype was recorded a few times. The rearrangement uses TRBV7-2 and TRBJ1-2; D remains unclear. This CDR3 has 12 amino acids. The ends were cut back, 2 bases at V and 8 bases at J, with 9 bases in the middle. Germline CDR1 reads SGHTA; CDR2 reads FQGNSA. The CDR3 nucleotides are TGTGCCAGCAGCTTACGAACAAGCGGCTACACCTTC. Protein product: CASSLRTSGYTF.

This clonotype was seen a few times. J is TRBJ2-5 and V is TRBV4-2; 12 bases fit TRBD2. The ends lost 3 bases at V and 7 bases at J; junction bases unmatched: 15. Germline CDR1 reads LGHNA; CDR2 reads YNFKEQ. The CDR3 covers 18 residues. CDR3 DNA sequence: TGTGCCAGCAGCCACGGGGCTAGCGGGGGGGCCGATGGTGGGACCCAGTACTTC. Translation: CASSHGASGGADGGTQYF.

This clonotype has just a few counts. This chain uses TRBV5-5 with TRBJ1-5; D ambiguous. The V gene's germline CDR1 is SGHKS and CDR2 YYEKEE (reference sequence). V was pared by 1 base and J by 11 bases, with 13 bases between. The CDR3 contains 13 residues. The CDR3 DNA is TGTGCCAGCAGCTTGTACCCGGAAGAGGCCCAGCATTTT. Encoded protein: CASSLYPEEAQHF.

The V and J genes are TRBV30 and TRBJ2-3; D gene uncertain. The CDR3 runs to 12 residues. Germline V gene lookup returns CDR1 GTSNPN and CDR2 SVGIG (reference sequence). V was pared by 5 bases and J by 2 bases, with 8 bases between. The CDR3 DNA follows: TGTGCCTGGCAGACGGACACAGATACGCAGTATTTT. Translation gives CAWQTDTDTQYF.

This clonotype has just a few counts. The chain employs TRBV28 and TRBJ2-7; 7 bases are a match to TRBD2. The CDR3 totals 11 residues. The germline CDR1 and CDR2 sequences are MDHEN and SYDVKM. V dropped 10 bases and J dropped 5; count of bases not matched to a gene: 5. This chain's CDR3 is CATQRGNEQYV. CDR3 DNA: TGTGCCACTCAGCGGGGAAACGAGCAGTACGTC.

The table lists this clonotype with a few counts. The chain combines TRBV9 with TRBJ2-3; perhaps D is TRBD1 or TRBD2 (6 bases each). This CDR3 is built from 15 residues. The germline gives CDR1 SGDLS, CDR2 YYNGEE. V lost 6 bases and J 4 bases, leaving 18 bases between the germline ends. The CDR3: CASTTTGRGPDTQYF. In DNA form, the CDR3 reads TGTGCCAGCACCACAACGGGACGGGGGCCAGATACGCAGTATTTT.

This clonotype appeared a few times. The chain couples TRBV29-1 to TRBJ1-1; D is unclear. Germline V gene sequence: CDR1 SQVTM, CDR2 ANQGSEA. Trimming took 5 bases from V and 1 from J, leaving 8 bases between them. This CDR3 spans 12 amino acids. CDR3 amino acids: CSVPDPNTEAFF. CDR3 DNA: TGCAGCGTTCCGGACCCGAACACTGAAGCTTTCTTT.

This clonotype was found a few times. The chain links TRBV11-2 to TRBJ2-3; D possibly corresponds to TRBD2 (6 bases). Germline assignment: CDR1 SGHAT and CDR2 FQNNGV. V lost 4 bases and J 1 base, leaving 18 bases between the germline ends. The length of the CDR3 is 17 residues. CDR3 sequence reads: CASSSLAPGTGTDTQYF. In DNA, the CDR3 is TGTGCCAGCAGCTCATTAGCCCCCGGGACTGGCACAGATACGCAGTATTTT.

This clonotype turned up a few times. The chain has TRBV11-2 and TRBJ2-1; D is possibly TRBD1 (5 bases). Trimming took off 1 base at V and 2 bases at J, with 18 bases between the two ends. Looked up from germline, CDR1 is SGHAT and CDR2 is FQNNGV. This CDR3 contains 18 residues. The CDR3 DNA reads as TGTGCCAGCAGCTTAGGGTCTCAGGGTGTAGTAGCCTACAATGAGCAGTTCTTC. Its protein product is CASSLGSQGVVAYNEQFF.

The table lists this clonotype with a few counts. CDR3 in amino acids: CASSVTRGGYYEQYV. CDR3 nucleotides: TGTGCCAGCAGCGTAACCAGGGGTGGGTACTACGAGCAGTACGTC. The chain links TRBV7-2 to TRBJ2-7, with TRBD1 as a possible D gene (6 bases). Trimming took off 5 bases at V and 3 bases at J, with 17 bases between the two ends. Germline V lookup: CDR1 SGHTA, CDR2 FQGNSA. The CDR3 sequence is 15 residues long.

The CDR3 region is CASSPRWAGGILAKNIQYF. The CDR3 DNA is TGTGCCAGCAGCCCGCGCTGGGCAGGGGGAATATTAGCCAAAAACATTCAGTACTTC. The V call is TRBV11-2, the J call TRBJ2-4; 7 nucleotides match TRBD1. The CDR3 is 19 amino acids. V trimming: 5 bases; J trimming: 0 bases; junction bases outside the gene matches: 16. CDR1 is SGHAT and CDR2 is FQNNGV in the germline V gene.

Only a few counts were recorded for this clonotype. The V call is TRBV11-2, the J call TRBJ2-3; 10 bases agree with TRBD2. Germline V lookup: CDR1 SGHAT, CDR2 FQNNGV. There are 15 residues in the CDR3. The V gene end was trimmed by 4 bases and the J gene end by 4 bases; junction bases not matched to a gene: 5. CDR3 sequence: CASSSAGGPADTQYF. The CDR3, as DNA: TGTGCCAGCAGCTCAGCGGGGGGGCCGGCAGATACGCAGTATTTT. The variable domain in full, completed from reference TRBV11-2 and TRBJ2-3, reads EAGVAQSPRYKIIEKRQSVAFWCNPISGHATLYWYQQILGQGPKLLIQFQNNGVVDDSQLPKDRFSAERLKGVDSTLKIQPAKLEDSAVYLCASSSAGGPADTQYFGPGTRLTVL.

This clonotype was seen a few times. The chain uses TRBV7-2 and TRBJ2-7; D could derive from TRBD1 or TRBD2 (5 bases each). This CDR3 has 13 residues. Germline V CDR1 and CDR2: SGHTA, FQGNSA. V dropped 3 bases and J dropped 3 bases, with 9 bases sitting between them. The CDR3 bases are TGTGCCAGCAGCTTGGGACCTGTCTACGAGCAGTACGTC. Encoded protein: CASSLGPVYEQYV.

This clonotype was picked up a small number of times. The chain links TRBV19 to TRBJ1-6; D possibly corresponds to TRBD1 (6 bases). CDR3 size: 14 residues. Between the trimmed V and J ends, which lost 4 bases and 8 bases, there was a span of 12 bases. Looked up from germline, CDR1 is LNHDA and CDR2 is SQIVND (reference sequence). The chain's CDR3 is CASSSVRGDSPLHF. The CDR3 DNA follows: TGTGCCAGTAGTAGTGTCAGGGGTGATTCACCCCTCCACTTT. Combining the CDR3 with reference TRBV19 and TRBJ1-6 gives the whole variable domain DGGITQSPKYLFRKEGQNVTLSCEQNLNHDAMYWYRQDPGQGLRLIYYSQIVNDFQKGDIAEGYSVSREKKESFPLTVTSAQKNPTAFYLCASSSVRGDSPLHFGNGTRLTVT.

Only a few counts were recorded for this clonotype. The chain couples TRBV15 to TRBJ2-2; 13 bases align to TRBD2. The V gene's germline CDR1 is LNHNV and CDR2 YYDKDF (reference sequence). The length of the CDR3 is 17 residues. V lost 10 bases and J lost 7; bases outside the gene matches: 15. The DNA of the CDR3 is TGTGCCAGCCGGTTTTCAGGGACTAGCGGGGCTTACGGGGAGCTGTTTTTT. Translated: CASRFSGTSGAYGELFF.

There are a few counts of this clonotype. The J gene is TRBJ2-7, the V gene TRBV6-2 or TRBV6-3; D unresolved. The germline V gene has CDR1 MNHEY and CDR2 SVGEGT. This CDR3 spans 12 amino acids. Trimming left V 6 bases short and J 0 bases short, with 6 bases between. CDR3 sequence (DNA): TGTGCCAGCAGCTACGCCTCCTACGAGCAGTACGTC. This encodes CASSYASYEQYV.

This clonotype was seen a handful of times. The rearrangement links TRBV6-2 or TRBV6-3 to TRBJ2-3; D is undetermined. CDR1 and CDR2 (germline): MNHEY, SVGEGT. This CDR3 contains 17 residues. V was clipped by 0 bases and J by 0 bases, with 13 bases between them. CDR3 protein: CASSYSIPGRSTDTQYF. The CDR3 DNA is TGTGCCAGCAGTTACTCGATCCCAGGCAGGAGCACAGATACGCAGTATTTT.

This clonotype came up a few times. The CDR3 region has the DNA TGTGCCAGCACCCAGGGGTGGGAGGGGAACACCGGGGAGCTGTTTTTT. It specifies CASTQGWEGNTGELFF. This chain links TRBV7-2 with TRBJ2-2, with TRBD2 as a possible D gene (7 bases). V was cut by 7 bases and J by 1 base, with 16 bases left in between. The CDR3 extends over 16 amino acids. Germline lookup yields CDR1 SGHTA and CDR2 FQGNSA.

The chain has TRBV7-3 and TRBJ2-7; D is possibly TRBD1 (5 bases). Germline V gives CDR1 SGHTA, CDR2 FQGTGA. The CDR3 length is 13 residues. The V gene lost 7 bases and the J gene lost 5 bases, with 15 bases spanning the gap. The CDR3: CASIQAGKNEQYV. The CDR3 bases are TGTGCCAGCATCCAGGCAGGGAAGAACGAGCAGTACGTC.

The chain links TRBV7-9 to TRBJ2-7; a weak D match, TRBD1 (6 bases). The CDR3 sequence is 12 residues long. V dropped 4 bases and J dropped 9 bases, with 13 bases sitting between them. The V gene's germline CDR1 is SEHNR and CDR2 FQNEAQ (reference sequence). CDR3 in DNA: TGTGCCAGCAGCTCGGGACAAGTCGCGCAGTACTTC. Its protein is CASSSGQVAQYF.

This clonotype was seen only a few times. The gene calls are TRBV5-1 and TRBJ2-6; D gene ambiguous. Trimming took off 8 bases at V and 2 bases at J, with 5 bases between the two ends. The CDR3 length is 12 residues. Germline values: CDR1 SGHRS, CDR2 YFSETQ. The DNA of the CDR3 is TGCGCCAGTCACGCTGGGGCCAACGTCCTGACTTTC. The encoded protein is CASHAGANVLTF.

V is TRBV20-1 and J is TRBJ2-1; tentative D call: TRBD2 (6 bases). The CDR3 length is 13 residues. Germline CDR1 and CDR2: DFQATT and SNEGSKA (reference sequence). In DNA form, the CDR3 reads TGCACCCCAGGGAGGTCGTCCTACAATGAGCAGTTCTTC. It translates to CTPGRSSYNEQFF.

This chain uses TRBV7-9 with TRBJ2-7; no clear D gene. From germline, CDR1 is SEHNR and CDR2 FQNEAQ (reference sequence). Deletions cut 4 bases from V and 4 bases from J, with 14 bases between. The CDR3 consists of 14 residues. The chain's CDR3 is CASSSPLDQYEQYV. The CDR3 DNA sequence: TGTGCCAGCAGCTCCCCCTTAGATCAGTACGAGCAGTACGTC.